This T cell receptor (beta chain) was documented in a study of shared clonotypes between healthy human individuals. Study outcomes and limitations: It was only blood that was sampled, and tissue repertoires likely differ.

This CDR3 comprises 16 residues. CDR1 and CDR2 from the germline V gene are MDHEN and SYDVKM. V lost 4 bases to trimming and J lost 3 bases, with 19 bases between them. In the case of this clone: No antigen is known for it.

Only CD45RO-negative cells positively selected for CCR7 counted as naive CD8 cells, so terminally differentiated effector memory CD45RA+ cells were excluded. The data were produced by immunoSEQ multiplex PCR, yet TCRdb's version contains in-frame clones alone and is incomplete. The table records about 820,000 clones, almost 95% of them present only once. The chain has TRBV28 and TRBJ2-7, with a tentative D call TRBD2 (5 bases). The sequence was obtained from a man aged 25 to 40 in good health. The material sequenced was naive CD8+ T cells sorted from blood. The CDR3, as DNA: TGTGCCAGCAGTTCCCTAGTCCGAGGGCCGGACTACGAGCAGTACTTC. This encodes CASSSLVRGPDYEQYF.